This section outlines one TCR beta chain sequence together with its context. The data belong to a study of control samples from healthy donors and cancer patients. CDR1 and CDR2 from the germline V gene are SGDLS and YYNGEE. The CDR3 length is 19 residues. After removal of 0 bases from V and 5 bases from J, the junction contained 18 bases not matched to a gene. Only in-frame clones appear in the TCRdb table, and some are missing; sequencing was by immunoSEQ multiplex PCR. Here the sample spans around 250,000 clones, about 80% being singletons. The sample was PBMCs. This chain uses TRBV9 with TRBJ2-3; 7 nucleotides line up with TRBD2. The TCR was taken from a woman aged 55-69 years with lung cancer. CDR3 sequence: CASSVGSGVSRGVVDTQYF. In DNA form, the CDR3 reads TGTGCCAGCAGCGTAGGAAGCGGGGTCTCGCGGGGTGTTGTAGATACGCAGTATTTT. Using reference TRBV9 and TRBJ2-3 for the parts outside the CDR3, the full variable domain is DSGVTQTPKHLITATGQRVTLRCSPRSGDLSVYWYQQSLDQGLQFLIQYYNGEERAKGNILERFSAQQFPDLHSELNLSSLELGDSALYFCASSVGSGVSRGVVDTQYFGPGTRLTVL.